This T cell receptor beta chain was sequenced for a study of OX40 agonist ivuxolimab in advanced cancers. Overall study context: Dosing consisted of intravenous ivuxolimab at 0.01 to 10 mg/kg every 2 weeks. Study results and caveats: Among T cells, CD8+ cells averaged more expanded clones than CD4+ cells.

This clone was found once. The antigen is not known. Data came from immunoSEQ multiplex PCR; TCRdb stores just in-frame clones and leaves some out. The sample contains 20,000 or so clones, around four fifths of which appear only once. This clonotype originated in an adult with an advanced solid tumor such as melanoma, head and neck, liver or kidney cancer. The sequencing used CD4+ or CD8+ T cells sorted from blood, collected in a trial of the OX40 agonist ivuxolimab.

The CDR3: CASRVNRAPDTQYF. CDR3 nucleotide sequence: TGTGCCAGCAGGGTCAACAGGGCGCCAGATACGCAGTATTTT. The genes are TRBV6-5 and TRBJ2-3; D is possibly TRBD1 (6 bases). Germline V gene sequence: CDR1 MNHEY, CDR2 SVGAGI. Trimming stripped 6 bases from V and 4 bases from J, with 14 bases between. This CDR3 is 14 amino acids long.